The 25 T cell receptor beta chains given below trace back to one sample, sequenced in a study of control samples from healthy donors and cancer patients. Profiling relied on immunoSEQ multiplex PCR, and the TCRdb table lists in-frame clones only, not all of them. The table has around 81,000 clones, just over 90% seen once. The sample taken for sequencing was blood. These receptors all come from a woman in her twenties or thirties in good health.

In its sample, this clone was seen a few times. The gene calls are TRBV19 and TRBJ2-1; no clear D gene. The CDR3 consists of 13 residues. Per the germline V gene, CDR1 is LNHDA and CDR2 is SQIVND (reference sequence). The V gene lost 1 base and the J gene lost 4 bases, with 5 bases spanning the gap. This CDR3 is CASSIGWYNEQFF. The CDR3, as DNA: TGTGCCAGTAGTATAGGTTGGTACAATGAGCAGTTCTTC.

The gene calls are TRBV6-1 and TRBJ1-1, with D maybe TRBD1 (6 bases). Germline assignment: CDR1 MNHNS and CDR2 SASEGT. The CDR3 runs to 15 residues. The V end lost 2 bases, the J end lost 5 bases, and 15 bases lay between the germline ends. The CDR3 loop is CASSERGAMGTEAFF. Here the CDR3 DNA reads TGTGCCAGCAGTGAACGGGGGGCAATGGGGACTGAAGCTTTCTTT.

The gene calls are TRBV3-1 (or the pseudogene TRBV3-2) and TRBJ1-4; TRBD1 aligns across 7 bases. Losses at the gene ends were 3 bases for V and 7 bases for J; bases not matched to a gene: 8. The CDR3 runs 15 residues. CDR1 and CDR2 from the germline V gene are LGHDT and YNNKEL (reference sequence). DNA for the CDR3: TGTGCCAGCAGCCAGACCTACAGGGGATTTGAAAAACTGTTTTTT. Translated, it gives CASSQTYRGFEKLFF.

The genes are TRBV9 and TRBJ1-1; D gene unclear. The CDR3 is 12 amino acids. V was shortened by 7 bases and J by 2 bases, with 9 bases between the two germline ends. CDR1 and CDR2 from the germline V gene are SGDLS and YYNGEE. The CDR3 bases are TGTGCCAGCGGTGGGTTTAACACTGAAGCTTTCTTT. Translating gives CASGGFNTEAFF.

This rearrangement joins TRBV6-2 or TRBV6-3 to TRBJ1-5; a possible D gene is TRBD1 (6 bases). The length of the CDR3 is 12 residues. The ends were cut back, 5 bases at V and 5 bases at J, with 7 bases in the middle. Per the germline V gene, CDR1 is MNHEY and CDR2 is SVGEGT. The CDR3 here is CASSGQHQPQHF. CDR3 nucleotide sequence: TGTGCCAGCAGTGGACAGCATCAGCCCCAGCATTTT.

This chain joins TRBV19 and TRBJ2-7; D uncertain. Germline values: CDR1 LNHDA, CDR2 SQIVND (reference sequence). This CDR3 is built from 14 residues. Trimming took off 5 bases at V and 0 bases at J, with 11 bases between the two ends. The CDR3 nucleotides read TGTGCCAGTAGTCCCCAATGGGGCTCCTACGAGCAGTACTTC. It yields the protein CASSPQWGSYEQYF.

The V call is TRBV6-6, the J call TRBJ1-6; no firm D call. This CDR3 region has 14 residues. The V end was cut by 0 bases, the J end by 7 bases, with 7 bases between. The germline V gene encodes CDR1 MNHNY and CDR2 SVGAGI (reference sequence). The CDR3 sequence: CASSYSDGNSPLHF. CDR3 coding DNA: TGTGCCAGCAGTTACTCGGACGGGAATTCACCCCTCCACTTT.

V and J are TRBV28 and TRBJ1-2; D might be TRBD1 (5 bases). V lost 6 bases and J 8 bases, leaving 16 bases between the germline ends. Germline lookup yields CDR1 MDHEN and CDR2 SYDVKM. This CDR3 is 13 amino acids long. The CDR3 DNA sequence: TGTGCCAGCAGGCCCGGGTACGGGGCGGGCTACACCTTC. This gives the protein CASRPGYGAGYTF.

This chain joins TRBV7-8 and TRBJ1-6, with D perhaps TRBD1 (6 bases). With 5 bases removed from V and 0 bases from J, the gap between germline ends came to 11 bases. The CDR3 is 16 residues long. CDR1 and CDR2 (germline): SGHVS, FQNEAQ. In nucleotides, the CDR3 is TGTGCCAGCAGCACGACAGGATTCTCCTATAATTCACCCCTCCACTTT. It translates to CASSTTGFSYNSPLHF.

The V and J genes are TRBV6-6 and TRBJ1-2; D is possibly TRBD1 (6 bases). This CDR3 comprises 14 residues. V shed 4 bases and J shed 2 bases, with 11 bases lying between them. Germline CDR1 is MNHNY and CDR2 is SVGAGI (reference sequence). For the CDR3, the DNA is TGTGCCAGCAGTTTGCGGACAGAGAACTATGGCTACACCTTC. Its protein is CASSLRTENYGYTF.

CDR3 DNA sequence: TGTGCCAGCAGGGATTCGGGACAGATAAATGAAAAACTGTTTTTT. This encodes CASRDSGQINEKLFF. The V gene is TRBV7-9, the J gene TRBJ1-4, with 7 bases matching TRBD1. CDR3 size: 15 residues. V shed 6 bases, J shed 5 bases, and the junction held 9 bases outside the gene matches. Germline assignment: CDR1 SEHNR and CDR2 FQNEAQ (reference sequence).

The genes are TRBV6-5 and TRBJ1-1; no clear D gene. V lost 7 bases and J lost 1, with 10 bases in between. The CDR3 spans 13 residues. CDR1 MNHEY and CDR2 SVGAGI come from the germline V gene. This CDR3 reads CASNGRRNTEAFF. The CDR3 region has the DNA TGTGCCAGCAACGGCAGGAGGAACACTGAAGCTTTCTTT.

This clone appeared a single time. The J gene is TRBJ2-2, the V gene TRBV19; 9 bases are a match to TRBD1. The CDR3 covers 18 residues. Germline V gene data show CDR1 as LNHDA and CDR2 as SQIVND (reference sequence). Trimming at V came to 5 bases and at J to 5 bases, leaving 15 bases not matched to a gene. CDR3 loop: CASSPFGTGQGATGELFF. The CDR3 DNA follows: TGTGCCAGTAGTCCTTTCGGGACGGGACAGGGTGCGACCGGGGAGCTGTTTTTT.

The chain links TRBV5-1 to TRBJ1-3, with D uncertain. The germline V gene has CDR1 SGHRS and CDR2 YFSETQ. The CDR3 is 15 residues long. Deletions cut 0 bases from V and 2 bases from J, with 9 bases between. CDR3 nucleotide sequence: TGCGCCAGCAGCTTGGATGCCAGCCCTGGAAACACCATATATTTT. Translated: CASSLDASPGNTIYF.

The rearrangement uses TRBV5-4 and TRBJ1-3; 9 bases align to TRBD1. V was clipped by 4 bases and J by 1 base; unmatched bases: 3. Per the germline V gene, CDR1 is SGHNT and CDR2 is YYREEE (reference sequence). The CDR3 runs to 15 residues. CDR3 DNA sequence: TGTGCCAGCAGCGAGGACAGGGGTTCTGGAAACACCATATATTTT. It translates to CASSEDRGSGNTIYF.

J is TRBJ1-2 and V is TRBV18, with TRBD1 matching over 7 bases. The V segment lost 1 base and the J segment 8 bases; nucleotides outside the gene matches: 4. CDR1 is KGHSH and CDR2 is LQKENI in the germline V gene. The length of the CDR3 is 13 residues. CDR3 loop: CASSPRDSDGYTF. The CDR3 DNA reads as TGTGCCAGCTCACCACGGGACAGTGACGGCTACACCTTC.

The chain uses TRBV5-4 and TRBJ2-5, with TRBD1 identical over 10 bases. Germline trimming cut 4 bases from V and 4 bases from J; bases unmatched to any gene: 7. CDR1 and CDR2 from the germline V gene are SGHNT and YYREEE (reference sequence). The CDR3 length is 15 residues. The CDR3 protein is CASSPNGDRGETQYF. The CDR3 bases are TGTGCCAGCAGCCCTAACGGGGACAGGGGAGAGACCCAGTACTTC.

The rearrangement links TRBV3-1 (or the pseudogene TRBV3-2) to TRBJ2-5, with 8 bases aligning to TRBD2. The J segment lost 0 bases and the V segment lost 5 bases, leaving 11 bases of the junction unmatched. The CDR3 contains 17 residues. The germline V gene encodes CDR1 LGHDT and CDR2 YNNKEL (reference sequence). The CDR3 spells CASSGERQRGYQETQYF. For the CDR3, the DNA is TGTGCCAGCAGCGGGGAGAGACAGCGGGGGTACCAAGAGACCCAGTACTTC.

Written as DNA, the CDR3 is TGTGCCAGCAGTCCCTTAGCGGGAGGGAAAGGCCAGCAGTTCTTC. This translates into CASSPLAGGKGQQFF. This sequence joins TRBV27 and TRBJ2-1; 11 nucleotides align to TRBD2. CDR3 size: 15 residues. Unmatched junction bases numbered 11, after V lost 5 bases and J lost 11 bases. CDR1 MNHEY and CDR2 SMNVEV come from the germline V gene (reference sequence).

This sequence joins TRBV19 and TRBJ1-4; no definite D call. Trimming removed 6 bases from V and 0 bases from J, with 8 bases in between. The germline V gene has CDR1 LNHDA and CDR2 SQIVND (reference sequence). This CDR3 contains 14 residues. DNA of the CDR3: TGTGCCAGTAGAACCCTTGCAACTAATGAAAAACTGTTTTTT. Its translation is CASRTLATNEKLFF.

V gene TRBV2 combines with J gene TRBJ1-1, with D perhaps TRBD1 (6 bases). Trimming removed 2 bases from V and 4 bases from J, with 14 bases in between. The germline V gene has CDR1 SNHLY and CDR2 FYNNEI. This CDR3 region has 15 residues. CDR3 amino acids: CASSERKGVGTEAFF. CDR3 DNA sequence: TGTGCCAGCAGTGAACGGAAGGGGGTGGGCACTGAAGCTTTCTTT.

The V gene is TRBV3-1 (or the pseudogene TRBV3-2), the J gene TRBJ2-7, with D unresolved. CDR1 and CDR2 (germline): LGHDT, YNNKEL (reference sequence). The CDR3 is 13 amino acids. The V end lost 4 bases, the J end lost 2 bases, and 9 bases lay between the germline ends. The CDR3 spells CASSLRSTYEQYF. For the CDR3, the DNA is TGTGCCAGCAGCCTCCGCTCAACCTACGAGCAGTACTTC.

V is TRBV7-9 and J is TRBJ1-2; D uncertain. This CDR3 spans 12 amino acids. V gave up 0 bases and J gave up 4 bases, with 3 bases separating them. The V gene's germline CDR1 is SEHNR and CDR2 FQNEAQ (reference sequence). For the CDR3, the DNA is TGTGCCAGCAGCTTAGCTAGCTATGGCTACACCTTC. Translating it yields CASSLASYGYTF.

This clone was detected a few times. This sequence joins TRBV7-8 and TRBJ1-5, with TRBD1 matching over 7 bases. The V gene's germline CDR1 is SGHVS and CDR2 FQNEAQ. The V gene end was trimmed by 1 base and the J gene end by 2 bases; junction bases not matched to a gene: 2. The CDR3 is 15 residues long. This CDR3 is CASSLGGQRNQPQHF. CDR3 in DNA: TGTGCCAGCAGCTTAGGGGGACAGCGCAATCAGCCCCAGCATTTT.

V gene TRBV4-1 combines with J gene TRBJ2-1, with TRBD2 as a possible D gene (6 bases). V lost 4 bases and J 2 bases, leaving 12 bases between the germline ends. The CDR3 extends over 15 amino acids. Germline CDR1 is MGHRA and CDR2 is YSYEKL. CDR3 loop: CASSLRLEPYNEQFF. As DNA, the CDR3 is TGCGCCAGCAGCCTCCGACTAGAGCCCTACAATGAGCAGTTCTTC.